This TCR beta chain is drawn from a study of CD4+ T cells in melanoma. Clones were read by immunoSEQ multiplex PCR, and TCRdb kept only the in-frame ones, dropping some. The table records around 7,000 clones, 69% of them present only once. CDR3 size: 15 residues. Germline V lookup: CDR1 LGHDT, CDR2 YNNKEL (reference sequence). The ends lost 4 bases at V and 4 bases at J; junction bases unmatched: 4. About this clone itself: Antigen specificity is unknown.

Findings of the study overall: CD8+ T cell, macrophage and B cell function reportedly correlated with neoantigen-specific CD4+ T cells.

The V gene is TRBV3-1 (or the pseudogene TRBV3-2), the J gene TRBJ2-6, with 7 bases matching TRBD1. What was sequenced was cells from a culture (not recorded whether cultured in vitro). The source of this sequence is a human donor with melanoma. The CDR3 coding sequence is TGTGCCAGCAGCCCGACAGGGTACGGGGCCAACGTCCTGACTTTC. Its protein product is CASSPTGYGANVLTF.